The 3 T cell receptor beta chains below were found in one sample sequenced in a study of T cell repertoires in cytomegalovirus infection (dated by TCRdb to about 2019). The sample's treatment or condition label, in plain terms: in vitro stimulation with specific CMV peptide epitopes to enrich CMV-specific T cells. These receptors have no identified antigens. The instrument was an Illumina HiSeq 1500. TCRdb handled the public reads itself, with Q25 trimming in fastp and clone calling in MiXCR, and kept productive beta chains. Under each unique CDR3 protein, matching rows form one entry showing the most common genes and DNA. For this sample there are approximately 590,000 distinct CDR3 sequences; roughly 42% appear just once. Clones ranked in the top ten supply around 46% of the sample. Sequencing was performed on cultured PBMCs, taken from culture after CMV antigen stimulation. These receptor sequences come from a human donor in good health (CMV status not recorded). Some clones in this sample may be carry-over from other donors' samples.

This chain joins TRBV7-6 and TRBJ2-1, with a weak D call TRBD2 (6 bases). The germline V and J ends were trimmed by 1 base and 5 bases, with 15 bases remaining between them. Looked up from germline, CDR1 is SGHVS and CDR2 is FNYEAQ. CDR3 length: 16 residues. This CDR3 reads CASSLEAGLVNNEQFF. The CDR3 bases are TGTGCCAGCAGCTTAGAGGCGGGGCTAGTCAACAATGAGCAGTTCTTC.

The chain links TRBV20-1 to TRBJ2-3, with D possibly TRBD2 on 6 matching bases. V gave up 5 bases and J gave up 0 bases, with 15 bases separating them. Germline-derived CDR1 and CDR2 are DFQATT and SNEGSKA (reference sequence). The CDR3 spans 15 residues. The CDR3: CSAARGRISTDTQYF. For the CDR3, the DNA is TGCAGTGCTGCCCGGGGGAGGATTAGCACAGATACGCAGTATTTT.

The chain employs TRBV6-5 and TRBJ2-4, with 11 bases that match TRBD2. With V trimmed by 8 bases and J by 0 bases, 6 bases remained unmatched. This CDR3 has 16 amino acids. The germline V gene encodes CDR1 MNHEY and CDR2 SVGAGI. The CDR3 loop is CASGTSGPLAKNIQYF. DNA of the CDR3: TGTGCCAGCGGGACTAGCGGACCCCTAGCCAAAAACATTCAGTACTTC.